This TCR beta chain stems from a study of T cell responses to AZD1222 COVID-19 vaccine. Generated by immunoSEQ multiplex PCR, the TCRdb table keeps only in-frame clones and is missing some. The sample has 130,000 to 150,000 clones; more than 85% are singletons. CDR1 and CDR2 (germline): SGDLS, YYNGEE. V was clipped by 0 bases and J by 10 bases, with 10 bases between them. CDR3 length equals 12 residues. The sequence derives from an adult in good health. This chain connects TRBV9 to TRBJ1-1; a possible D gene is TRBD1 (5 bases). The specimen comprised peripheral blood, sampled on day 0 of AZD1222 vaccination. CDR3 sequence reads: CASSVDGGGAFF. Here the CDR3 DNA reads TGTGCCAGCAGCGTAGATGGGGGAGGAGCTTTCTTT.